The 30 T cell receptor beta chains below all came from one sample that was sequenced in a study of blood T cell repertoires in COVID-19. Profiled with immunoSEQ multiplex PCR; TCRdb holds only in-frame clones, not every one. The table lists 110,000 or so clones, 85% to 90% of them singletons. What was sequenced was peripheral blood. The receptors originated from a woman between 45 and 60 years old with acute or convalescent COVID-19.

This chain joins TRBV28 and TRBJ1-5; 8 bases are a match to TRBD1. The junction had 7 bases not matched to a gene; V was cut back by 6 bases and J by 3 bases. The germline V gene encodes CDR1 MDHEN and CDR2 SYDVKM. This CDR3 is 15 amino acids long. CDR3: CASSSGQGNNQPQHF. DNA of the CDR3: TGTGCCAGCAGCTCAGGACAGGGAAACAATCAGCCCCAGCATTTT.

The chain combines TRBV2 with TRBJ1-5; 11 bases agree with TRBD1. The V gene end was trimmed by 7 bases and the J gene end by 2 bases; junction bases not matched to a gene: 4. The CDR3 sequence is 15 residues long. The germline CDR1 and CDR2 sequences are SNHLY and FYNNEI. The DNA of the CDR3 is TGTGCCAGCACTGGGACAGGGGGAGGCAATCAGCCCCAGCATTTT. Translating it yields CASTGTGGGNQPQHF. The entire variable domain, with the rest obtained from reference TRBV2 and TRBJ1-5, is as follows: EPEVTQTPSHQVTQMGQEVILRCVPISNHLYFYWYRQILGQKVEFLVSFYNNEISEKSEIFDDQFSVERPDGSNFTLKIRSTKLEDSAMYFCASTGTGGGNQPQHFGDGTRLSIL.

The chain couples TRBV7-9 to TRBJ1-1; D uncertain. V gave up 5 bases and J gave up 1 base, with 8 bases separating them. The CDR3 is 13 amino acids. CDR1 and CDR2 from the germline V gene are SEHNR and FQNEAQ (reference sequence). The CDR3 nucleotides read TGTGCCAGCAGCAAACAGCCGAACACTGAAGCTTTCTTT. As protein: CASSKQPNTEAFF. Filled out from reference TRBV7-9 and TRBJ1-1, the complete variable domain reads DTGVSQNPRHKITKRGQNVTFRCDPISEHNRLYWYRQTLGQGPEFLTYFQNEAQLEKSRLLSDRFSAERPKGSFSTLEIQRTEQGDSAMYLCASSKQPNTEAFFGQGTRLTVV.

Written as DNA, the CDR3 is TGTGCCAGCAGCCTCCCGGGACTCCCTTACAATGAGCAGTTCTTC. It yields the protein CASSLPGLPYNEQFF. The V call is TRBV28, the J call TRBJ2-1; D is perhaps TRBD2 (6 bases). V dropped 6 bases and J dropped 4 bases, with 16 bases sitting between them. The germline V gene has CDR1 MDHEN and CDR2 SYDVKM. The CDR3 is 15 amino acids.

The gene calls are TRBV5-1 and TRBJ2-5; TRBD1 matches 10 bases. J lost 2 bases, V lost 9 bases, and 10 bases had no gene match. CDR3 length equals 15 residues. In germline, CDR1 is SGHRS, CDR2 YFSETQ. The CDR3 nucleotides read TGCGCCACCTCTGGAATGGGACAGGGGCAAGAGACCCAGTACTTC. Protein: CATSGMGQGQETQYF.

This sequence joins TRBV28 and TRBJ1-2, with D tentatively TRBD1 (6 bases). Germline lookup yields CDR1 MDHEN and CDR2 SYDVKM. The CDR3 is 13 amino acids. V was shortened by 2 bases and J by 8 bases, with 12 bases between the two germline ends. The CDR3 is CASSLAGAGGYTF. DNA of the CDR3: TGTGCCAGCAGTTTAGCAGGGGCAGGAGGCTACACCTTC.

The chain joins TRBV30 to TRBJ2-4; maybe TRBD2 (7 bases). Germline lookup yields CDR1 GTSNPN and CDR2 SVGIG (reference sequence). The ends were cut back, 0 bases at V and 0 bases at J, with 12 bases in the middle. This CDR3 has 16 residues. The CDR3 bases are TGTGCCTGGAGTGTGGGGGCGGGGGTAGCCAAAAACATTCAGTACTTC. Its translation: CAWSVGAGVAKNIQYF. Based on the CDR3 plus reference TRBV30 and TRBJ2-4, the full variable domain is SQTIHQWPATLVQPVGSPLSLECTVEGTSNPNLYWYRQAAGRGLQLLFYSVGIGQISSEVPQNLSASRPQDRQFILSSKKLLLSDSGFYLCAWSVGAGVAKNIQYFGAGTRLSVL.

In regard to this clone: This sample includes further DNA sequences coding for the same CDR3. This chain uses TRBV7-2 with TRBJ2-7, with a tentative D call TRBD2 (5 bases). Germline-derived CDR1 and CDR2 are SGHTA and FQGNSA. The CDR3 covers 11 residues. Trimming removed 3 bases at V and 7 bases at J, with 7 bases between. CDR3 residues: CASSFSGEQYF. CDR3 nucleotides: TGTGCCAGCAGCTTCTCGGGGGAGCAGTACTTC. Drawing the rest from reference TRBV7-2 and TRBJ2-7, the complete variable domain is GAGVSQSPSNKVTEKGKDVELRCDPISGHTALYWYRQSLGQGLEFLIYFQGNSAPDKSGLPSDRFSAERTGGSVSTLTIQRTQQEDSAVYLCASSFSGEQYFGPGTRLTVT.

CDR3 sequence: CASSLAGTAITGELFF. In DNA, the CDR3 is TGTGCCAGCAGCTTGGCCGGGACAGCAATCACCGGGGAGCTGTTTTTT. The chain employs TRBV5-6 and TRBJ2-2; TRBD1 aligns across 7 bases. The CDR3 consists of 16 residues. Per the germline V gene, CDR1 is SGHDT and CDR2 is YYEEEE. V dropped 0 bases and J dropped 4; count of bases not matched to a gene: 6.

This clone was counted a few times. The V call is TRBV23-1, the J call TRBJ2-7; TRBD1 agrees at 7 bases. TRBV23-1 is marked as an open reading frame, function uncertain. The length of the CDR3 is 14 residues. V lost 7 bases, J lost 3 bases, and 9 bases stayed unmatched. CDR3 coding DNA: TGCGCCAGCACCCCGACAGGGCTAATCTACGAGCAGTACTTC. This codes for CASTPTGLIYEQYF.

CDR3 sequence reads: CASSFLEEGEKLFF. The CDR3 DNA sequence: TGCGCCAGCAGCTTTCTAGAGGAGGGTGAAAAACTGTTTTTT. The V gene is TRBV5-1, the J gene TRBJ1-4; D unresolved. V dropped 2 bases and J dropped 7 bases, with 12 bases sitting between them. CDR1 and CDR2 (germline): SGHRS, YFSETQ. This CDR3 has 14 residues.

The chain couples TRBV5-4 to TRBJ2-5, with 8 positions matching TRBD2. CDR3 length equals 15 residues. CDR1 is SGHNT, CDR2 YYREEE, per germline (reference sequence). V lost 1 base and J lost 2; bases outside the gene matches: 4. Written as DNA, the CDR3 is TGTGCCAGCAGCTTGTACCTAGCGGGTCAAGAGACCCAGTACTTC. Its protein product is CASSLYLAGQETQYF.

This clone was detected once. This chain uses TRBV3-1 (or the pseudogene TRBV3-2) with TRBJ1-4; D unclear. From germline, CDR1 is LGHDT and CDR2 YNNKEL (reference sequence). Trimming took off 0 bases at V and 8 bases at J, with 13 bases between the two ends. CDR3 length equals 15 residues. In DNA form, the CDR3 reads TGTGCCAGCAGCCAAGATGCGGGCGAATACGAAAAACTGTTTTTT. It specifies CASSQDAGEYEKLFF.

This sequence joins TRBV19 and TRBJ1-5; possible D gene TRBD1, 6 bases. V was shortened by 5 bases and J by 0 bases, with 11 bases between the two germline ends. Germline V lookup: CDR1 LNHDA, CDR2 SQIVND (reference sequence). The CDR3 has 15 residues. The CDR3 sequence is CASSGGALSNQPQHF. In DNA form, the CDR3 reads TGTGCCAGTAGTGGGGGCGCCCTTAGCAATCAGCCCCAGCATTTT.

This clone was recorded once. This chain uses TRBV19 with TRBJ2-1, with D maybe TRBD1 (7 bases). CDR3 size: 13 residues. The V gene's germline CDR1 is LNHDA and CDR2 SQIVND (reference sequence). V was cut by 5 bases and J by 6 bases, with 11 bases left in between. The CDR3 loop reads CASSAQGGNEQFF. CDR3 bases: TGTGCCAGTAGTGCCCAGGGGGGCAATGAGCAGTTCTTC.

This chain connects TRBV4-2 to TRBJ2-1; TRBD1 aligns across 7 bases. The CDR3 sequence is 15 residues long. Germline CDR1 and CDR2: LGHNA and YNFKEQ. After removal of 0 bases from V and 3 bases from J, the junction contained 2 bases not matched to a gene. The CDR3 DNA is TGTGCCAGCAGCCAAGATGGGGACAGCTACAATGAGCAGTTCTTC. Translation gives CASSQDGDSYNEQFF.

The chain uses TRBV2 and TRBJ1-2, with unresolved D. CDR1 is SNHLY, CDR2 FYNNEI, per germline. Trimming pared 5 bases from V and 4 bases from J, leaving 11 bases between. This CDR3 region has 13 residues. The CDR3 loop is CASSLRYSYGYTF. In DNA form, the CDR3 reads TGTGCCAGCAGTTTAAGATACAGCTATGGCTACACCTTC.

The V gene is TRBV7-9, the J gene TRBJ1-5; a possible D gene is TRBD1 (6 bases). Germline CDR1 SEHNR, CDR2 FQNEAQ (reference sequence). CDR3 length: 13 amino acids. Trimming removed 5 bases from V and 6 bases from J, with 11 bases in between. The CDR3 here is CASSLQGGQPQHF. The CDR3 nucleotides are TGTGCCAGCAGCCTACAGGGCGGTCAGCCCCAGCATTTT.

There are a few counts of this clone. This chain uses TRBV2 with TRBJ2-4; unclear D gene. The germline V and J ends were trimmed by 2 bases and 4 bases, with 9 bases remaining between them. This CDR3 contains 14 residues. Germline-derived CDR1 and CDR2 are SNHLY and FYNNEI. The CDR3 reads CASSEPPLKNIQYF. The CDR3 bases are TGTGCCAGCAGTGAACCCCCCCTTAAAAACATTCAGTACTTC.

The CDR3 sequence: CASSMNPRGQGTEAFF. The DNA of the CDR3 is TGTGCCAGTAGTATGAATCCCCGGGGTCAAGGCACTGAAGCTTTCTTT. The genes are TRBV19 and TRBJ1-1; D gene uncertain. The CDR3 covers 16 residues. V lost 3 bases to trimming and J lost 4 bases, with 18 bases between them. The germline V gene has CDR1 LNHDA and CDR2 SQIVND (reference sequence).

The chain has TRBV7-2 and TRBJ2-1; 7 bases align to TRBD1. There are 14 residues in the CDR3. CDR1 is SGHTA and CDR2 is FQGNSA in the germline V gene. V lost 5 bases and J lost 3; bases outside the gene matches: 4. The CDR3 bases are TGTGCCAGCAGCCCGGGACAGTACTACAATGAGCAGTTCTTC. It specifies CASSPGQYYNEQFF.

The gene calls are TRBV3-1 (or the pseudogene TRBV3-2) and TRBJ1-2, with 10 bases lining up with TRBD1. The CDR3 is 15 residues long. Germline values: CDR1 LGHDT, CDR2 YNNKEL (reference sequence). The ends lost 4 bases at V and 4 bases at J; junction bases unmatched: 6. CDR3 in DNA: TGTGCCAGCAGCCTGGGGACAGGGGAGGCCTATGGCTACACCTTC. Translated: CASSLGTGEAYGYTF.

The chain is built from TRBV9 and TRBJ2-1, with D possibly being TRBD1 (6 bases). The CDR3 spans 15 residues. V lost 2 bases, J lost 0 bases, and 9 bases lay in between. The germline V gene has CDR1 SGDLS and CDR2 YYNGEE. CDR3 DNA sequence: TGTGCCAGCAGCGTCGGACAGAGCTCCTACAATGAGCAGTTCTTC. Its protein product is CASSVGQSSYNEQFF.

The chain combines TRBV5-6 with TRBJ1-5; D is ambiguous. The CDR3 length is 14 residues. Trimming removed 3 bases from V and 5 bases from J, with 12 bases in between. Germline V gives CDR1 SGHDT, CDR2 YYEEEE. The CDR3 region has the DNA TGTGCCAGCAGCTCCACTATAGATGATCAGCCCCAGCATTTT. Protein sequence: CASSSTIDDQPQHF.

The rearrangement uses TRBV6-4 and TRBJ1-1; D is unresolved. Trimming pared 3 bases from V and 3 bases from J, leaving 8 bases between. The CDR3 is 13 amino acids. Per the germline V gene, CDR1 is MRHNA and CDR2 is SNTAGT. The CDR3 DNA is TGTGCCAGCAGTGATGTACCGGACACTGAAGCTTTCTTT. Residues: CASSDVPDTEAFF.

The V gene is TRBV7-8, the J gene TRBJ2-7, with 10 bases that match TRBD1. CDR1 is SGHVS and CDR2 is FQNEAQ in the germline V gene. The CDR3 runs to 15 residues. With 1 base clipped from V and 5 bases from J, the junction kept 5 bases outside the gene matches. The CDR3 DNA follows: TGTGCCAGCAGCTTAGAAGGGACAGGGGCCCACGAGCAGTACTTC. Protein product: CASSLEGTGAHEQYF.

The chain is built from TRBV7-2 and TRBJ2-3, with a tentative D call TRBD1 (6 bases). V was pared by 4 bases and J by 4 bases, with 12 bases between. This CDR3 comprises 14 residues. The germline gives CDR1 SGHTA, CDR2 FQGNSA. In DNA, the CDR3 is TGTGCCAGCAGCTCACAGGGTTCATCAGATACGCAGTATTTT. This sequence encodes CASSSQGSSDTQYF.

The rearrangement uses TRBV5-8 and TRBJ2-5; 9 positions match TRBD2. Germline V gives CDR1 SGHTS, CDR2 YDEGEE. The CDR3 sequence is 15 residues long. The ends lost 4 bases at V and 4 bases at J; junction bases unmatched: 8. This CDR3 reads CASSAWTSVGETQYF. The DNA of the CDR3 is TGTGCCAGCAGCGCGTGGACTAGCGTGGGAGAGACCCAGTACTTC. Together with reference TRBV5-8 and TRBJ2-5, the CDR3 gives the full variable domain: EAGVTQSPTHLIKTRGQQATLRCSPISGHTSVYWYQQALGLGLQFLLWYDEGEERNRGNFPPRFSGRQFPNYSSELNVNALELEDSALYLCASSAWTSVGETQYFGPGTRLLVL.

The chain carries TRBV6-5 and TRBJ2-3; TRBD2 matches at 9 bases. The CDR3 has 15 residues. Germline CDR1 reads MNHEY; CDR2 reads SVGAGI. V was clipped by 6 bases and J by 3 bases; unmatched bases: 7. DNA for the CDR3: TGTGCCAGCAGCCCGGTTAGCGGGGGAACAGATACGCAGTATTTT. Amino acids: CASSPVSGGTDTQYF.

The chain couples TRBV15 to TRBJ1-5; 7 nucleotides match TRBD1. The CDR3 spans 13 residues. V was pared by 5 bases and J by 9 bases, with 7 bases of the junction left unmatched. Germline V lookup: CDR1 LNHNV, CDR2 YYDKDF (reference sequence). CDR3 sequence (DNA): TGTGCCACCAGCCTCAGGGGGTATGGGCCCCAGCATTTT. Protein: CATSLRGYGPQHF. Variable domain in full (rest from reference TRBV15 and TRBJ1-5): DAMVIQNPRYQVTQFGKPVTLSCSQTLNHNVMYWYQQKSSQAPKLLFHYYDKDFNNEADTPDNFQSRRPNTSFCFLDIRSPGLGDTAMYLCATSLRGYGPQHFGDGTRLSIL.